This T cell receptor beta chain was captured in a study of a mutant IDH1 vaccine in newly diagnosed glioma. Across the whole study: The study started vaccination 4-6 weeks after radiotherapy alone, or with temozolomide cycles. Most had both radiotherapy and temozolomide beforehand; others had only one.

Profiling relied on immunoSEQ multiplex PCR, and the TCRdb table lists in-frame clones only, not all of them. The sample carries about 54,000 clones, roughly four fifths recorded once. Remarks on this clone: The antigen is not known.

This CDR3 contains 15 residues. The time point: week 5, during vaccination. Vaccination used 300 ug of mutant IDH1 20-mer peptide per dose, with topical imiquimod. The study's findings and limits: Pseudoprogression showed no apparent link to changes in top peripheral T cell clonotypes.

The sequences come from PBMCs, collected from a glioma patient whose treatment included an IDH1 peptide vaccine. This rearrangement joins TRBV21-1 to TRBJ2-5. TRBV21-1 is flagged as a pseudogene. The sequence was collected from a man aged 25-40 years with glioma. CDR3 nucleotides: TGTGCCAGCAGCAAAGATAGGGACCCTCAAGAGACCCAGTACTTC. Protein product: CASSKDRDPQETQYF.